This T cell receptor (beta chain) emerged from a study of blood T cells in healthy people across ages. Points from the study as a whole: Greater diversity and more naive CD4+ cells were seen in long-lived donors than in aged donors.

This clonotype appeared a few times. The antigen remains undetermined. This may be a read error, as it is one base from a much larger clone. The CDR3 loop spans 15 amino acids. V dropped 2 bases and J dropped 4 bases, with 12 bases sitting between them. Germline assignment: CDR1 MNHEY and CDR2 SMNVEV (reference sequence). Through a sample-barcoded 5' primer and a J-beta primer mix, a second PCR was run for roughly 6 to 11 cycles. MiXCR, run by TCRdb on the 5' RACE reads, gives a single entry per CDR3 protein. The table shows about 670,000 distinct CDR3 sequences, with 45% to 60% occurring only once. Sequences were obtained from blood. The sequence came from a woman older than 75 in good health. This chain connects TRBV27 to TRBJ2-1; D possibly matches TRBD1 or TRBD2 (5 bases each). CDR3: CASSLVPGRYNEQFF. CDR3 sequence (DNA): TGTGCCAGCAGTTTAGTACCGGGACGGTACAATGAGCAGTTCTTC.